Given below is one T cell receptor beta chain in context. The sample comes from a study of blood T cell repertoires in COVID-19. Study in general: From the United States, Italy and Spain came samples of acute and convalescent COVID-19. Nucleic acid was either cDNA or gDNA, and it came from T cells, B-cell-depleted T cells, or PBMCs.

V was trimmed by 7 bases and J by 2 bases, leaving 7 bases between them. Germline V gene sequence: CDR1 KGHDR, CDR2 SFDVKD. This CDR3 spans 12 amino acids. Data came from immunoSEQ multiplex PCR; TCRdb stores just in-frame clones and leaves some out. The sample lists about 180,000 clones; roughly four fifths were seen once. Patients at the Seattle site were enrolled during active infection and followed longitudinally. The sample consisted of peripheral blood. V is TRBV24-1 and J is TRBJ2-5; D remains ambiguous. The receptor comes from a woman aged 70-85 years with COVID-19, enrolled during active disease. CDR3 amino acids: CATSGEQETQYF. Written as DNA, the CDR3 is TGTGCCACCAGCGGAGAGCAAGAGACCCAGTACTTC.